Listed here are 21 T cell receptor beta chains from one sample, sequenced in a study of identical twins. TCRdb called the 5' RACE reads again in MiXCR, with one record for every CDR3 protein. Counted here are 400,000 to 550,000 distinct CDR3 sequences, roughly a fifth occurring once; the ten biggest clones make up around 1%. The sample was also reused in another study, on T cells expressing NK-cell markers.

The sequencing sample was made of CD4+ T cells sorted from blood. The receptors stem from a woman younger than 30 in good health.

This clonotype was detected only a few times. J is TRBJ2-1 and V is TRBV11-3, with D possibly matching TRBD1 (5 bases). The V end was cut by 2 bases, the J end by 8 bases, with 7 bases between. CDR1 is SGHNT, CDR2 YENEEA, per germline. The CDR3 spans 12 residues. In DNA form, the CDR3 reads TGTGCCAGCAGCTTAAGGGGCCATGAGCAGTTCTTC. It is translated as CASSLRGHEQFF.

The chain's CDR3 is CASSIRDRSSYEQYF. The CDR3, as DNA: TGTGCCAGCAGCATCCGGGACCGGAGCTCCTACGAGCAGTACTTC. The chain has TRBV21-1 and TRBJ2-7; the listed D gene, TRBD1, was not tested against the DNA. TRBV21-1 is marked as a pseudogene. The CDR3 consists of 15 residues.

The chain recombines TRBV20-1 with TRBJ2-7, with no clear D. The ends were cut back, 1 base at V and 1 base at J, with 8 bases in the middle. There are 13 residues in the CDR3. Germline V CDR1 and CDR2: DFQATT, SNEGSKA (reference sequence). As DNA, the CDR3 is TGCAGTGCTAGAGGGACCCTATCCTACGAGCAGTACTTC. This translates into CSARGTLSYEQYF.

This clonotype was observed once. The chain links TRBV7-3 to TRBJ2-1; 8 bases align to TRBD2. After removal of 5 bases from V and 9 bases from J, the junction contained 12 bases not matched to a gene. The CDR3 has 15 residues. CDR1 is SGHTA and CDR2 is FQGTGA in the germline V gene. CDR3 sequence reads: CASSHRGGAGGEQFF. As DNA, the CDR3 is TGTGCCAGCAGCCACCGGGGGGGGGCCGGGGGTGAGCAGTTCTTC.

The CDR3 DNA reads TGCAGTGCGCCTCTACCGGGACTAGACTACGAGCAGTACTTC. It codes for CSAPLPGLDYEQYF. The chain employs TRBV20-1 and TRBJ2-7, with TRBD2 identical over 8 bases. This CDR3 has 14 amino acids. With 6 bases clipped from V and 3 bases from J, the junction kept 10 bases outside the gene matches. The germline V gene has CDR1 DFQATT and CDR2 SNEGSKA (reference sequence).

This clonotype occurred many times. The rearrangement joins TRBV7-2 to TRBJ2-1; D is unclear. Deletions cut 5 bases from V and 3 bases from J, with 17 bases between. The CDR3 extends over 16 amino acids. Germline V CDR1 and CDR2: SGHTA, FQGNSA. The CDR3, as DNA: TGTGCCAGCAGCCCCATCGCAGGAAATATCTACAATGAGCAGTTCTTC. Protein sequence: CASSPIAGNIYNEQFF.

The V gene is TRBV20-1, the J gene TRBJ2-3; weak D call: TRBD2 (5 bases). The V gene's germline CDR1 is DFQATT and CDR2 SNEGSKA (reference sequence). The CDR3 is 13 residues long. The CDR3 spells CSTRAPAVDTQYF. The CDR3 nucleotides are TGCAGCACTAGGGCCCCCGCAGTAGATACGCAGTATTTT.

This clonotype has a handful of counts. V gene TRBV5-6 combines with J gene TRBJ2-7; D unresolved. Looked up from germline, CDR1 is SGHDT and CDR2 is YYEEEE. CDR3 size: 15 residues. The V gene lost 3 bases and the J gene lost 2 bases, with 15 bases spanning the gap. DNA for the CDR3: TGTGCCAGCAGCTGGTTCGGGTCCACAACCTACGAGCAGTACTTC. It is translated as CASSWFGSTTYEQYF.

The V call is TRBV6-1, the J call TRBJ1-5; D not certain. The CDR3 is made up of 13 amino acids. Trimming shortened V by 6 bases and J by 4 bases, and 10 bases separated the two germline ends. From germline, CDR1 is MNHNS and CDR2 SASEGT. The CDR3 DNA sequence: TGTGCCAGCAGGACACGGGATAATCAGCCCCAGCATTTT. Amino acids: CASRTRDNQPQHF.

In this sample, this clonotype turned up many times. The chain links TRBV4-2 to TRBJ2-7; D is unresolved. V shed 6 bases and J shed 2 bases, with 11 bases lying between them. CDR1 is LGHNA, CDR2 YNFKEQ, per germline. The CDR3 is 13 amino acids. The CDR3 DNA follows: TGTGCCAGCAGTCGCACCTTAGCCTACGAGCAGTACTTC. It encodes CASSRTLAYEQYF.

This clonotype was counted ten times or more. The chain couples TRBV20-1 to TRBJ2-1, with TRBD2 identical over 10 bases. The ends lost 5 bases at V and 4 bases at J; junction bases unmatched: 5. Germline CDR1 is DFQATT and CDR2 is SNEGSKA (reference sequence). There are 14 residues in the CDR3. The CDR3 sequence: CSAGPSGGYNEQFF. The CDR3 nucleotides are TGCAGTGCTGGACCTAGCGGGGGATACAATGAGCAGTTCTTC.

This clonotype turned up a few times. The V and J genes are TRBV5-1 and TRBJ2-5; a weak D match, TRBD2 (5 bases). V gave up 1 base and J gave up 5 bases, with 9 bases separating them. Germline V CDR1 and CDR2: SGHRS, YFSETQ. The CDR3 is made up of 13 amino acids. As DNA, the CDR3 is TGCGCCAGCAGCTTGCCGGGAATGGAGACCCAGTACTTC. It is translated as CASSLPGMETQYF.

This clonotype was counted a few times. The rearrangement uses TRBV11-3 and TRBJ2-1, with a weak D call TRBD2 (5 bases). CDR1 is SGHNT, CDR2 YENEEA, per germline. The CDR3 totals 13 residues. Trimming cost V 3 bases and J 9 bases, with 12 bases left between them. The CDR3 nucleotides are TGTGCCAGCAGCTTTACCGCCGAGGGTGAGCAGTTCTTC. As protein: CASSFTAEGEQFF.

The chain joins TRBV4-3 to TRBJ2-7; TRBD1 is a possible D gene (6 bases). This CDR3 has 15 residues. V lost 1 base and J lost 2, with 12 bases in between. Germline V gene sequence: CDR1 LGHNA, CDR2 YSLEER. The DNA of the CDR3 is TGCGCCAGCAGCCAAGGTGGGACACTTACCTACGAGCAGTACTTC. Protein: CASSQGGTLTYEQYF.

This rearrangement joins TRBV7-8 to TRBJ2-7; tentatively, D is TRBD1 or TRBD2 (5 bases each). The CDR3 is 11 amino acids. Looked up from germline, CDR1 is SGHVS and CDR2 is FQNEAQ. Between the trimmed V and J ends, which lost 1 base and 13 bases, there was a span of 11 bases. In DNA, the CDR3 is TGTGCCAGCAGCTTAGAGGGACCGCCCTACTTC. Amino acids: CASSLEGPPYF.

This chain uses TRBV6-6 with TRBJ2-7; 7 bases are shared with TRBD1. Per the germline V gene, CDR1 is MNHNY and CDR2 is SVGAGI (reference sequence). J gave up 6 bases and V 6 bases, and 5 bases lay outside the gene matches. The CDR3 contains 12 residues. The DNA of the CDR3 is TGTGCCAGCAGCCAGCAGGGGGTCGAGCAGTACTTC. It translates to CASSQQGVEQYF.

This clonotype was seen a few times. The rearrangement links TRBV7-9 to TRBJ1-1, with 7 bases matching TRBD1. The J segment lost 2 bases and the V segment lost 6 bases, leaving 6 bases of the junction unmatched. The CDR3 consists of 14 residues. Per the germline V gene, CDR1 is SEHNR and CDR2 is FQNEAQ (reference sequence). In nucleotides, the CDR3 is TGTGCCAGCAGAAAAGACAGGGAAAACACTGAAGCTTTCTTT. This sequence encodes CASRKDRENTEAFF.

This clonotype was counted between two and nine times. V gene TRBV5-1 combines with J gene TRBJ1-1; D gene uncertain. From germline, CDR1 is SGHRS and CDR2 YFSETQ. The CDR3 totals 17 residues. Trimming pared 0 bases from V and 1 base from J, leaving 16 bases between. The chain's CDR3 is CASSLGGRSYANTEAFF. The CDR3 DNA reads as TGCGCCAGCAGCTTGGGAGGAAGGTCATATGCGAACACTGAAGCTTTCTTT. Drawing the rest from reference TRBV5-1 and TRBJ1-1, the complete variable domain is KAGVTQTPRYLIKTRGQQVTLSCSPISGHRSVSWYQQTPGQGLQFLFEYFSETQRNKGNFPGRFSGRQFSNSRSEMNVSTLELGDSALYLCASSLGGRSYANTEAFFGQGTRLTVV.

V is TRBV10-1 and J is TRBJ2-7; D ambiguous. In germline, CDR1 is WNHNN, CDR2 SYGVQD (reference sequence). The germline V and J ends were trimmed by 7 bases and 5 bases, with 30 bases remaining between them. The CDR3 is 18 amino acids. CDR3 residues: CASTRMGVSKATTHEQYF. For the CDR3, the DNA is TGCGCCAGCACCAGAATGGGTGTTAGTAAGGCAACCACCCACGAGCAGTACTTC.

This clonotype was counted between two and nine times. J is TRBJ2-3 and V is TRBV4-3, with a weak D call TRBD2 (5 bases). Trimming cost V 2 bases and J 5 bases, with 11 bases left between them. Germline V gives CDR1 LGHNA, CDR2 YSLEER. This CDR3 is 14 amino acids long. This chain's CDR3 is CASSQRELGDTQYF. The CDR3 nucleotides are TGCGCCAGCAGCCAAAGGGAGCTTGGAGATACGCAGTATTTT.

CDR3 nucleotide sequence: TGCGCCAGCAGCCTGGACCGACCAGGAAACACCATATATTTT. This sequence encodes CASSLDRPGNTIYF. The chain combines TRBV5-1 with TRBJ1-3; D gene uncertain. Germline V CDR1 and CDR2: SGHRS, YFSETQ. The CDR3 spans 14 residues. Trimming pared 4 bases from V and 4 bases from J, leaving 12 bases between.